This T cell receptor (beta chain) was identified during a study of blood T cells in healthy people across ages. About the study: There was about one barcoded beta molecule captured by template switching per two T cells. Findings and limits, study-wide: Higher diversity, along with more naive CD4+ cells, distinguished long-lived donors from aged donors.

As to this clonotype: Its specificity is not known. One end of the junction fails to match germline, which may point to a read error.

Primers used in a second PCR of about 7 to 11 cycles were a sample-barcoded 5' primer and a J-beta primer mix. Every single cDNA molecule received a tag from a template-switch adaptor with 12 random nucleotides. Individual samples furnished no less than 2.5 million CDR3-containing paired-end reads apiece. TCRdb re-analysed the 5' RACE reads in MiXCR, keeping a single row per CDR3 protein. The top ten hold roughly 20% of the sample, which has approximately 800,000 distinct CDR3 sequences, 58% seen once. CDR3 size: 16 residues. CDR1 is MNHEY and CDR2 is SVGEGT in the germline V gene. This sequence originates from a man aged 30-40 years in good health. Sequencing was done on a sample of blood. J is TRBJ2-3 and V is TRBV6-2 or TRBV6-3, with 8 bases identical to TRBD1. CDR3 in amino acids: CASSLQRRGPTDTQYF. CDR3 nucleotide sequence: TGCGCCAGCAGCCTTCAACGCAGGGGGCCGACAGATACGCAGTATTTT.